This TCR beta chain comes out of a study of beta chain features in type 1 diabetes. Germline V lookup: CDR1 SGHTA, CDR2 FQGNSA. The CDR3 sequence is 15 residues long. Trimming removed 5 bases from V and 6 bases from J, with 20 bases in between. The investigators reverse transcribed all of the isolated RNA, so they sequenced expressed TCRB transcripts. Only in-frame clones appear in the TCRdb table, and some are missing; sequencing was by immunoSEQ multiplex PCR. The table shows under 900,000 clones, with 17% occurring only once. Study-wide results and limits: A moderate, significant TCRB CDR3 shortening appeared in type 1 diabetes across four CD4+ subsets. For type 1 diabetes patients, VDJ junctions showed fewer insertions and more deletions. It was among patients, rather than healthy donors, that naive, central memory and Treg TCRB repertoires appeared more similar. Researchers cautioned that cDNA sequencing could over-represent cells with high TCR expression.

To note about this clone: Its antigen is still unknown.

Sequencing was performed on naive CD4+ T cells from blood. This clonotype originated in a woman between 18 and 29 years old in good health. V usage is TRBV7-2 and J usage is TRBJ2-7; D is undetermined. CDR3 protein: CASSIDPTAYFEQYF. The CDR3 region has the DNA TGTGCCAGCAGCATCGACCCGACTGCGTACTTCGAGCAGTACTTC.